The present entry profiles one TCR beta chain with its context. This sample was included in a study of cytomegalovirus exposure and HLA in healthy donors. CDR3 length equals 15 residues. The V end lost 7 bases, the J end lost 4 bases, and 17 bases lay between the germline ends. CDR1 and CDR2 (germline): MNHNY, SVGAGI (reference sequence). The PCR made use of 60 Vbeta and 13 Jbeta primers. Assay used: immunoSEQ multiplex PCR; TCRdb lists only in-frame clones, some missing. The sample holds more than 95,000 clones; 65% are singletons and the top ten take roughly 9%. This chain joins TRBV6-6 and TRBJ2-1, with D maybe TRBD2 (6 bases). The clonotype comes from a woman between 40 and 55 years old in good health and CMV-seropositive. The specimen was PBMCs. The CDR3 loop is CASMRGGAAYNEQFF. The CDR3 bases are TGTGCCAGCATGCGTGGCGGGGCCGCTTACAATGAGCAGTTCTTC.